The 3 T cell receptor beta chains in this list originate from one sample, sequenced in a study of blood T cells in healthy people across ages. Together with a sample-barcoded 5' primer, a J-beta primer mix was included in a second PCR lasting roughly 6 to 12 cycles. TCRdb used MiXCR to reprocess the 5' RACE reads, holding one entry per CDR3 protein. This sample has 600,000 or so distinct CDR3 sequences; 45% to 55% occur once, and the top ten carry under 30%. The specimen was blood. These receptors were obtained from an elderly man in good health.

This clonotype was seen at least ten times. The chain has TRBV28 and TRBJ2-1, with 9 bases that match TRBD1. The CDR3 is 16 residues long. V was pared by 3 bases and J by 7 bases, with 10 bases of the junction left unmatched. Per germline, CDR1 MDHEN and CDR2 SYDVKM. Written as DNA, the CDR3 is TGTGCCAGCAGTTTGTACGGACAGGGGTTGAGTAATGAGCAGTTCTTC. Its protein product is CASSLYGQGLSNEQFF.

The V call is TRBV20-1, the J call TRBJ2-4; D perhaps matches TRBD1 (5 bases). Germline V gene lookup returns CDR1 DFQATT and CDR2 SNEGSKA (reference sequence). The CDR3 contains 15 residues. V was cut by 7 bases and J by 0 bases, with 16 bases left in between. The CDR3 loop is CSVTADILAKNIQYF. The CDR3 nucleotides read TGCAGTGTAACCGCGGACATACTAGCCAAAAACATTCAGTACTTC.

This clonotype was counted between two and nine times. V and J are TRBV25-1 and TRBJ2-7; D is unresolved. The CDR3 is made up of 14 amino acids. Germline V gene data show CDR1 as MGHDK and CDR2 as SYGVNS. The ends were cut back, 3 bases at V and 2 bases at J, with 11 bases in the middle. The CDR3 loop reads CASSEPAKAYEQYF. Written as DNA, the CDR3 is TGTGCCAGCAGTGAGCCAGCGAAAGCCTACGAGCAGTACTTC.